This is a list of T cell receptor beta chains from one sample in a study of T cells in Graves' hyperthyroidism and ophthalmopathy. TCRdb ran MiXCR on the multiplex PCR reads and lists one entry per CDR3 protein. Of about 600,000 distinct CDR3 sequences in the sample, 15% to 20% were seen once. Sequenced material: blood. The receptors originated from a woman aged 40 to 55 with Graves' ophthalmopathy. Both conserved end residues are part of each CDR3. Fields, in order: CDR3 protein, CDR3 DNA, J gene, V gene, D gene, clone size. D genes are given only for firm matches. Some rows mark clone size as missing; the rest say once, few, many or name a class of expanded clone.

CASSPGQGGSTEAFF TGTGCCAGCAGCCCGGGACAGGGGGGGAGCACTGAAGCTTTCTTT TRBJ1-1 TRBV7-6 TRBD1 .
CSARDLSNTGELFF TGCAGTGCTAGAGATCTCTCTAACACCGGGGAGCTGTTTTTT TRBJ2-2 TRBV20-1 . .
CASSQDRAFSGANVLTF TGCGCCAGCAGCCAAGATAGGGCCTTCTCTGGGGCCAACGTCCTGACTTTC TRBJ2-6 TRBV4-1 . few
CASSEVYVTVPNLNKNIQYF TGTGCCAGCAGTGAAGTTTACGTGACAGTCCCAAATCTAAACAAAAACATTCAGTACTTC TRBJ2-4 TRBV6-1 . .
CSVSGLAGERAGELFF TGCAGCGTTTCTGGACTAGCGGGAGAGCGGGCCGGGGAGCTGTTTTTT TRBJ2-2 TRBV29-1 TRBD2 many
CASSGKQGARPLHF TGTGCCAGCAGTGGGAAACAGGGGGCGCGTCCCCTCCACTTT TRBJ1-6 TRBV2 TRBD1 few
CASSLGGGTGEHQMQFF TGCGCCAGCAGCTTGGGAGGGGGGACAGGGGAACACCAAATGCAGTTCTTC TRBJ2-1 TRBV5-1 TRBD1 once
CASSHQGGIAEAFF TGTGCCAGCAGCCACCAGGGTGGGATCGCTGAAGCTTTCTTT TRBJ1-1 TRBV3-1 . .
CASKVGRHNEKLFF TGTGCCAGCAAAGTCGGACGGCATAATGAAAAACTGTTTTTT TRBJ1-4 TRBV2 . .
CASSQFSGNTGELFF TGTGCCAGCAGCCAATTTAGCGGGAACACCGGGGAGCTGTTTTTT TRBJ2-2 TRBV7-3 . few
CASSTWDRKNTEAFF TGTGCCAGCAGTACGTGGGACAGGAAGAACACTGAAGCTTTCTTT TRBJ1-1 TRBV28 TRBD1 many
CSASPGGQGWNEQSF TGCAGCGCCTCCCCGGGGGGACAGGGCTGGAATGAGCAGTCCTTC TRBJ2-1 TRBV29-1 TRBD1 .
CASNPGTSGSDEQFF TGTGCCAGCAACCCCGGGACTAGCGGGAGCGATGAGCAGTTCTTC TRBJ2-1 TRBV6-1 TRBD2 once
CASSVGEGWNTEAFF TGTGCCAGCAGCGTAGGTGAAGGGTGGAACACTGAAGCTTTCTTT TRBJ1-1 TRBV9 . few
CASSPRTSGRADEQFF TGTGCCAGTAGTCCCCGGACTAGCGGGAGGGCCGATGAGCAGTTCTTC TRBJ2-1 TRBV19 TRBD2 few
CSAGYREQFF TGCAGTGCTGGTTACAGGGAGCAGTTCTTC TRBJ2-1 TRBV20-1 . .
CSARTERYEQYF TGCAGCGCCCGGACAGAACGCTACGAGCAGTACTTC TRBJ2-7 TRBV29-1 . many
CSAWTGRPFF TGCAGTGCTTGGACAGGGAGACCTTTCTTT TRBJ1-1 TRBV20-1 TRBD1 many
CAVHSVRNNEQFF TGTGCCGTCCATAGCGTCCGGAACAATGAGCAGTTCTTC TRBJ2-1 TRBV2 . many
CSARNDRGWWDQQADTQYF TGCAGTGCTCGCAACGACAGGGGCTGGTGGGACCAGCAGGCAGATACGCAGTATTTT TRBJ2-3 TRBV20-1 TRBD1 .
CATSRDLGMGYGYTF TGTGCCACCAGCAGAGATCTGGGGATGGGCTATGGCTACACCTTC TRBJ1-2 TRBV15 . .
CASILGQGTGEAFF TGTGCCAGCATCCTTGGACAGGGGACCGGTGAAGCTTTCTTT TRBJ1-1 TRBV6-1 TRBD1 .
CSAIIRDRDTYEQYF TGCAGTGCTATCATCCGGGACAGGGACACCTACGAGCAGTACTTC TRBJ2-7 TRBV20-1 TRBD1 few
CASSLDVWTNTGELFF TGTGCCAGCAGCTTGGATGTTTGGACGAACACCGGGGAGCTGTTTTTT TRBJ2-2 TRBV5-5 . once
CASSQGRFGEQYF TGTGCCAGCAGCCAGGGACGGTTCGGAGAGCAGTACTTC TRBJ2-7 TRBV3-1 . many
CASSALSSYNEQFF TGTGCCAGCAGTGCTCTGAGCTCCTACAATGAGCAGTTCTTC TRBJ2-1 TRBV2 . many
CASSLIRAGENEKLFF TGTGCCAGCAGTTTAATTCGGGCAGGAGAAAATGAAAAACTGTTTTTT TRBJ1-4 TRBV28 . many
CATSGELMTSKKDEQYF TGTGCCACCAGCGGCGAGCTAATGACATCTAAAAAAGACGAGCAGTACTTC TRBJ2-7 TRBV15 . .
CASSVLTSGSDTQYF TGTGCCAGCAGCGTACTGACTAGCGGGTCAGATACGCAGTATTTT TRBJ2-3 TRBV9 TRBD2 .
CASSLSGGLLYEQYF TGTGCCAGCAGTTTATCGGGGGGGCTCTTATACGAGCAGTACTTC TRBJ2-7 TRBV28 TRBD2 many
CASSFQSGSGPSEQYF TGTGCCAGCAGTTTCCAATCCGGGTCTGGACCCTCTGAGCAGTACTTC TRBJ2-7 TRBV28 . many
CASSPPMGDTQYF TGTGCCAGCTCACCACCGATGGGAGATACGCAGTATTTT TRBJ2-3 TRBV18 . many
CAWRGQEIITEAFF TGTGCCTGGAGGGGACAGGAAATAATAACTGAAGCTTTCTTT TRBJ1-1 TRBV30 TRBD1 .
CASSFDSSSYEQYF TGTGCCAGCAGCTTCGACAGTAGCTCCTACGAGCAGTACTTC TRBJ2-7 TRBV7-2 . .